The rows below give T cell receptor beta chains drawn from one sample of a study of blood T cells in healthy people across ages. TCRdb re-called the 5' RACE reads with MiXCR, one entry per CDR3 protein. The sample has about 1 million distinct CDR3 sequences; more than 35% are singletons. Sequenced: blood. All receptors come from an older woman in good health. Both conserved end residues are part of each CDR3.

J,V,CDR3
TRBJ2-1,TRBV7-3,CASSLGGRHSGEQFF
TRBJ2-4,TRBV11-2,CASSLTGTGWGKNIQYF
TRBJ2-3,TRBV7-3,CASSQAAVDTQYF
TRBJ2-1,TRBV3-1,CASSPRVGAGGRNEQFF
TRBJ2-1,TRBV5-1,CASSDLTSGTVDEQFF
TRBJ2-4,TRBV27,CASSIEPRDRGLREQYF
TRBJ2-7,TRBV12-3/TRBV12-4,CASSHGSSVYEQYF
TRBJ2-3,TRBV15,CATSSFSGRTTDTQYF
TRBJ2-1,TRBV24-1,CATSGLLTSGNEQFF
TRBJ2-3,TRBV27,CASRTADTQYF
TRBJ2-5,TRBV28,CASSLWGTGSRGETQYF
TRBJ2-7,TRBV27,CASRASGRYEQYF
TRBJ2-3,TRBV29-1,CSVEGTGGTDTQYF
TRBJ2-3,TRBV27,CASSPTSGRKDTQYF
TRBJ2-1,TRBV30,CAWRRGSSYNEQFF
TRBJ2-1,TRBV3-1,CASSQRDPGGEQFF
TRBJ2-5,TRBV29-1,CSPRTTTLKHQETQYF
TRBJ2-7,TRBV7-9,CASSSLAGEHAYEQYF
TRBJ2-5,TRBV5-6,CASSFGSGSRQETQYF
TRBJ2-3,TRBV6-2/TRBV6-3,CASSGEIRVGSTDTQYF
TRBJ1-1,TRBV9,CASSVTGMTEAFF
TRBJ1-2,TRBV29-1,CSVEVVGYTF
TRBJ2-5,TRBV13,CASSWRGLAGGETQYF
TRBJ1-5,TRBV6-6,CASTKWSQPQHF
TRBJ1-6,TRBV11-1,CASSLGGRISYNSPLHF
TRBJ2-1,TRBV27,CASSFPGLAAIGEQFF
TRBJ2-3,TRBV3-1,CASSLAGPMDTQYF
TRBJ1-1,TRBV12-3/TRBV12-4,CASRHVSPNTEAFF
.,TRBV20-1,CSARVAGAYNEQYF
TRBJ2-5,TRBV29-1,CSVATSGRGNEQYF
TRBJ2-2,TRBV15,CATSRRGGTGELFF
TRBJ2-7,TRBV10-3,CAISESGRRPDGEQYF
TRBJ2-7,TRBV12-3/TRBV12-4,CASSQRDPYEQYF
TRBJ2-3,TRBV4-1,CASSQVRGDADTQYF
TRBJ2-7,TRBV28,CGTQGGTLYEQYF
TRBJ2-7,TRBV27,CASSLQREGYEQYF
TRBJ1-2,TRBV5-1,CASTTAVERGYTF
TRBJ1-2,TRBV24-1,CATSDGGGGYTF
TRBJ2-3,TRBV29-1,CSFTSTDTQYF
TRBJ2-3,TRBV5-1,CASSLAALAGTDTQYF
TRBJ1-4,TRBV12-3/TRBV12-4,CASSKGTVGEKLFF
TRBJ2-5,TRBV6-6,CASSHQPGLAGVWETQYF